A selection of T cell receptor beta chains follows, all from one sample in a study of technical replicates of blood from several donors. Repertoires were generated with immunoSEQ multiplex PCR, while TCRdb's copy carries only in-frame clones and drops some. The sample lists some 80,000 clones; 81% were seen once. The material sequenced was PBMCs. Receptors were obtained from a human donor in good health. Some clones in this sample may be carry-over from other donors' samples. The CDR3 runs from the conserved cysteine through the conserved F or W. The size of a clone is reported for some rows only, either as once, few or many, or as a class for expanded clones.

j_call clone_size v_call cdr3_aa
TRBJ2-2 . TRBV7-6 CASSPVSLPGGELFF
TRBJ2-1 . TRBV7-6 CASSRLAGGWSSYNEQFF
TRBJ1-3 . TRBV2 CASSVSRSSGNTIYF
TRBJ2-2 . TRBV4-2 CASSQGNPSGVNTGELFF
TRBJ1-1 few TRBV28 CASSWPGQGPTEAFF
TRBJ2-1 . TRBV4-3 CASSQDRLAANNEQFF
TRBJ2-7 . TRBV5-1 CASSLDRTYEQYF
TRBJ1-5 . TRBV19 CASSTQGARQPQHF
TRBJ1-2 . TRBV7-9 CASTTYRGNYGYTF
TRBJ2-2 . TRBV11-3 CASSLTGANTGELFF
TRBJ1-2 . TRBV5-6 CASSPTGTYGYTF
TRBJ2-2 . TRBV7-3 CASSSAGGAGTGELFF
TRBJ1-2 . TRBV15 CATSRDVGTPGGGYTF
TRBJ2-5 . TRBV5-1 CASSLTLQGAETQYF
TRBJ2-7 once TRBV7-9 CASGSGWVNEQYF
TRBJ1-2 . TRBV7-3 CASSEYEGYGYTF
TRBJ2-3 . TRBV7-3 CASSPGTGAPTDTQYF
TRBJ1-3 . TRBV10-3 CAARTGSGNTIYF
TRBJ2-3 . TRBV4-1 CASSPAQRSTDTQYF
TRBJ2-1 . TRBV30 CACGFGGEQFF
TRBJ2-6 once TRBV5-7 CASSSYAPGANVLTF
TRBJ2-1 . TRBV7-9 CASSLVGAEQFF
. . TRBV13 CASSLRGGGYEQYF
TRBJ2-4 . TRBV9 CASSPGGLAKNIQYF
TRBJ2-3 . TRBV7-2 CASNFQSGDTQYF
TRBJ2-1 . TRBV4-1 CASSQGLAGPRGEQFF
TRBJ2-3 once TRBV2 CATRSPGTQYF
TRBJ1-1 . TRBV21-1 CASSKAWRMNTEAFF
TRBJ2-3 . TRBV11-1 CASSRGLGTDTQYF
TRBJ2-5 . TRBV2 CASSGDWIETQYF
TRBJ2-1 . TRBV5-1 CASKEGGSYNEQFF
TRBJ1-5 . TRBV5-1 CASSLGDLNQPQHF
TRBJ2-6 once TRBV10-3 CATEGANVLTF
TRBJ2-7 . TRBV2 CASNKGVEQYF
TRBJ2-7 . TRBV27 CASSLRGNPEQYF
TRBJ2-7 . TRBV11-2 CASSWLAGRLGSEQYF
TRBJ2-7 . TRBV29-1 CSVVGSGTSGYEQYF
TRBJ2-6 . TRBV7-9 CASSLAWGQRSGANVLTF
TRBJ1-2 . TRBV20-1 CSPSGYTF
TRBJ2-6 . TRBV4-2 CASSHPRGGSGANVLTF
TRBJ2-3 . TRBV5-1 CASSWDNPSTDTQYF
TRBJ2-2 . TRBV6-1 CASNFREGRAGELFF
TRBJ1-1 . TRBV5-1 CASSLDRVSEAFF
TRBJ2-5 . TRBV5-4 CASSIGGGGAGETQYF
TRBJ2-1 . TRBV5-4 CASSRGQGTYNEQFF
TRBJ2-7 . TRBV6-5 CASSYALSYEQYF
TRBJ1-1 . TRBV4-3 CASSQDLGGGTEAFF
TRBJ1-1 . TRBV19 CASSLMNTEAFF
TRBJ2-5 few TRBV29-1 CSTKQGPQETQYF
TRBJ2-1 many TRBV4-2 CASSQDRTSGVYSEQFF